A selection of T cell receptor beta chains follows, all from one sample in a study of blood T cell repertoires in COVID-19. The repertoire was sequenced with immunoSEQ multiplex PCR; TCRdb's copy has only in-frame clones and lacks some. Of about 130,000 clones in the sample, approximately 90% were seen once. The sample comprised peripheral blood. These receptors were collected from a man aged 50-59 years with COVID-19, enrolled during active disease. CDR3s include the opening cysteine and the closing phenylalanine or tryptophan. The order of the fields is J gene, V gene, CDR3 protein.

>TRBJ2-7|TRBV10-2
CASGRTGYYEQYF
>TRBJ2-1|TRBV29-1
CSATAGANEQFF
>TRBJ1-4|TRBV5-1
CASRLRGQDEKLFF
>TRBJ2-3|TRBV24-1
CATSGKLAGLTDTQYF
>TRBJ1-1|TRBV6-2/TRBV6-3
CASSLDRDPYTEAFF
>TRBJ2-2|TRBV29-1
CSVRTGPNTGELFF
>TRBJ2-1|TRBV5-1
CASSPGQVQYNEQFF
>TRBJ2-3|TRBV7-9
CASRKLASSTDTQYF
>TRBJ1-6|TRBV18
CASSPFGPEGARSYNSPLHF
>TRBJ2-7|TRBV27
CASSPGGGLKDEQYF
>TRBJ2-7|TRBV7-2
CASSFQQGYEQYF
>TRBJ2-1|TRBV6-1
CASSEGAGLNEQFF
>TRBJ1-2|TRBV2
CATRTGHNYGYTF
>TRBJ2-3|TRBV6-5
CASSYAGDTDTQYF
>TRBJ2-4|TRBV5-4
CASSIDRVLNIQYF
>TRBJ2-7|TRBV30
CAWSSGIRYEQYF
>TRBJ1-2|TRBV5-4
CASSLNRVVGYTF
>TRBJ2-2|TRBV7-7
CASSPRETGELFF
>TRBJ1-5|TRBV5-1
CASSLLGDQPQHF
>TRBJ1-2|TRBV3-1/TRBV3-2
CASSQLPRTNYGYTF
>TRBJ1-6|TRBV13
CASSFYGGNSPLHF
>TRBJ2-1|TRBV9
CASSATSGFYNEQFF
>TRBJ1-1|TRBV5-1
CASSSSGLGTEAFF
>TRBJ2-3|TRBV9
CASRATDTQYF
>TRBJ2-3|TRBV2
CASSDVGLAATDTQYF
>TRBJ2-7|TRBV6-2/TRBV6-3
CASSPNKGQGFDTTYEQYF
>TRBJ1-1|TRBV2
CASSTGGASEAFF
>TRBJ1-5|TRBV19
CASSITGQPNQPQHF
>TRBJ2-3|TRBV9
CASSVDPTLAGGTDTQYF
>TRBJ1-5|TRBV9
CASSVSDTARQPQHF
>TRBJ1-5|TRBV6-5
CASNPGVGSNQPQHF
>TRBJ2-1|TRBV6-5
CASSSGTSGKVEQFF
>TRBJ2-5|TRBV10-3
CAIRDPGQGLTQYF
>TRBJ1-5|TRBV7-8
CASSLREGNQPQHF
>TRBJ1-2|TRBV19
CASSIPDTGYGYTF
>TRBJ2-3|TRBV7-2
CASSLGAGGPDTQYF
>TRBJ2-7|TRBV6-5
CASSNGLAGTYEQYF
>TRBJ2-5|TRBV24-1
CATSGGPTGSIVTQYF
>TRBJ2-2|TRBV5-1
CATGTGGPGELFF
>TRBJ2-1|TRBV20-1
CSAPGESEQFF
>TRBJ1-1|TRBV18
CASSPYRDGTEAFF
>TRBJ2-5|TRBV10-3
CAISESIGQQETQYF
>TRBJ2-7|TRBV7-6
CASRPLAGGSYEQYF
>TRBJ2-7|TRBV3-1/TRBV3-2
CASSQQGSYEQYF
>TRBJ2-3|TRBV2
CASKREVTDTQYF